The 30 T cell receptor beta chains presented below share a single source sample, sequenced in a study of neurological immune-mediated disorders. The time point was: technical triplicate 1. TCRdb reprocessed the 5' RACE reads with MiXCR, giving one entry per CDR3 protein. The sample carries tens of thousands of distinct CDR3 sequences, about 13% recorded once. The material sequenced was CD4+ T cells from blood. These receptors all come from a female donor with HTLV-1-associated myelopathy (HAM/TSP).

This clonotype has a count of ten or more. V gene TRBV6-5 combines with J gene TRBJ2-5; maybe TRBD1 (5 bases). CDR3 length: 14 amino acids. Germline V gene lookup returns CDR1 MNHEY and CDR2 SVGAGI. The V gene lost 4 bases and the J gene lost 1 base, with 10 bases spanning the gap. CDR3 sequence: CASSWQGLQETQYF. The CDR3 DNA reads TGTGCCAGCAGTTGGCAGGGCCTCCAAGAGACCCAGTACTTC.

This clonotype was recorded at least ten times. In DNA, the CDR3 is TGCGCCAGCAGCTTGGCCCACGACACTGAAGCTTTCTTT. Its translation: CASSLAHDTEAFF. The gene calls are TRBV5-1 and TRBJ1-1; D is unclear. Germline CDR1 is SGHRS and CDR2 is YFSETQ. Trimming pared 0 bases from V and 3 bases from J, leaving 6 bases between. CDR3 length equals 13 residues.

This clonotype came up many times. V usage is TRBV5-6 and J usage is TRBJ2-7; D is uncertain. V was pared by 4 bases and J by 3 bases, with 5 bases between. Germline V gives CDR1 SGHDT, CDR2 YYEEEE. The CDR3 runs 11 residues. CDR3 loop: CASSHNYEQYF. CDR3 DNA sequence: TGTGCCAGCAGCCATAACTACGAGCAGTACTTC.

This clonotype was seen ten or more times. This chain links TRBV28 with TRBJ2-7, with TRBD2 identical over 13 bases. The CDR3 totals 16 residues. V lost 4 bases and J lost 5; bases outside the gene matches: 8. CDR1 is MDHEN and CDR2 is SYDVKM in the germline V gene. The CDR3 region has the DNA TGTGCCAGCAGTTCTACTAGCGGGAGGGCCTGGGACGAGCAGTACTTC. Protein product: CASSSTSGRAWDEQYF.

This clonotype has a count of ten or more. The chain is built from TRBV20-1 and TRBJ1-4; a weak D match, TRBD1 (5 bases). V dropped 7 bases and J dropped 4 bases, with 16 bases sitting between them. The CDR3 runs 14 residues. CDR1 is DFQATT, CDR2 SNEGSKA, per germline (reference sequence). The CDR3 loop reads CSVGTGPDNEKLFF. CDR3 DNA sequence: TGCAGTGTCGGGACTGGGCCAGATAATGAAAAACTGTTTTTT.

This clonotype was recorded many times. The chain couples TRBV20-1 to TRBJ2-3; a possible D gene is TRBD2 (6 bases). Germline V lookup: CDR1 DFQATT, CDR2 SNEGSKA (reference sequence). The CDR3 spans 13 residues. The V end lost 6 bases, the J end lost 0 bases, and 10 bases lay between the germline ends. This CDR3 reads CSALGGSTDTQYF. In nucleotides, the CDR3 is TGCAGTGCCCTAGGAGGGAGCACAGATACGCAGTATTTT.

This clonotype came up many times. The V and J genes are TRBV7-2 and TRBJ2-3; 8 nucleotides match TRBD2. Germline trimming cut 5 bases from V and 6 bases from J; bases unmatched to any gene: 10. The CDR3 contains 15 residues. Germline V gene sequence: CDR1 SGHTA, CDR2 FQGNSA. The CDR3 loop is CASSPGTRNLDTQYF. DNA for the CDR3: TGTGCCAGCAGCCCAGGGACTAGAAACCTCGATACGCAGTATTTT. Using reference TRBV7-2 and TRBJ2-3 for the parts outside the CDR3, the full variable domain is GAGVSQSPSNKVTEKGKDVELRCDPISGHTALYWYRQSLGQGLEFLIYFQGNSAPDKSGLPSDRFSAERTGGSVSTLTIQRTQQEDSAVYLCASSPGTRNLDTQYFGPGTRLTVL.

The sample holds many counts of this clonotype. J is TRBJ2-6 and V is TRBV10-3; TRBD1 or TRBD2 may be the D gene (6 bases each). V was pared by 4 bases and J by 2 bases, with 15 bases between. Per the germline V gene, CDR1 is ENHRY and CDR2 is SYGVKD. The CDR3 covers 17 residues. In nucleotides, the CDR3 is TGTGCCATCAGTGGCTACAGGGCGGGGACTGGGGCCAACGTCCTGACTTTC. It specifies CAISGYRAGTGANVLTF.

There are many counts of this clonotype. The chain couples TRBV20-1 to TRBJ2-3; 9 positions agree with TRBD2. The CDR3 is 15 residues long. V lost 4 bases and J lost 1; bases outside the gene matches: 6. Germline V gene lookup returns CDR1 DFQATT and CDR2 SNEGSKA (reference sequence). The CDR3 DNA reads TGCAGTGCTATTTCAGGACTAGCGCGCACAGATACGCAGTATTTT. Protein product: CSAISGLARTDTQYF.

The table lists this clonotype with many counts. The rearrangement links TRBV5-1 to TRBJ2-1, with 12 bases lining up with TRBD2. CDR3 length: 15 residues. The junction had 11 bases not matched to a gene; V was cut back by 4 bases and J by 12 bases. Germline CDR1 and CDR2: SGHRS and YFSETQ. DNA of the CDR3: TGCGCCAGCAGCCCGACTAGCGGGAGTCCGGAGGGGCAGTTCTTC. The encoded protein is CASSPTSGSPEGQFF. The variable domain in full, completed from reference TRBV5-1 and TRBJ2-1, reads KAGVTQTPRYLIKTRGQQVTLSCSPISGHRSVSWYQQTPGQGLQFLFEYFSETQRNKGNFPGRFSGRQFSNSRSEMNVSTLELGDSALYLCASSPTSGSPEGQFFGPGTRLTVL.

The table lists this clonotype with many counts. The CDR3 region is CSAAQGNEQFF. The CDR3 DNA reads TGCAGTGCTGCTCAGGGAAATGAGCAGTTCTTC. This sequence joins TRBV20-1 and TRBJ2-1; D is possibly TRBD1 (5 bases). Germline lookup yields CDR1 DFQATT and CDR2 SNEGSKA (reference sequence). V was trimmed by 5 bases and J by 7 bases, leaving 9 bases between them. The CDR3 has 11 residues.

This clonotype was counted at least ten times. The J gene is TRBJ1-6, the V gene TRBV20-1; 7 nucleotides match TRBD1. V lost 2 bases, J lost 7 bases, and 14 bases stayed unmatched. CDR1 and CDR2 from the germline V gene are DFQATT and SNEGSKA (reference sequence). The CDR3 covers 17 residues. DNA of the CDR3: TGCAGTGCTAGACCCACCCGCCTCCGGGACAGAAATTCACCCCTCCACTTT. Its protein is CSARPTRLRDRNSPLHF.

The rearrangement joins TRBV10-3 to TRBJ2-5; no clear D. V was clipped by 0 bases and J by 7 bases, with 6 bases between them. The CDR3 is made up of 12 amino acids. Germline CDR1 and CDR2: ENHRY and SYGVKD. The CDR3 DNA sequence: TGTGCCATCAGTGAGTCGGGTGGGACCCAGTACTTC. Translation gives CAISESGGTQYF.

This clonotype was seen many times. The chain employs TRBV12-3 or TRBV12-4 and TRBJ2-5, with TRBD1 identical over 7 bases. V shed 5 bases, J shed 1 base, and the junction held 4 bases outside the gene matches. CDR3 size: 14 residues. The CDR3 sequence is CASSRQGVQETQYF. The CDR3 bases are TGTGCCAGCAGTCGACAGGGCGTCCAAGAGACCCAGTACTTC.

In its sample, this clonotype was seen many times. The chain carries TRBV11-2 and TRBJ2-3; 9 bases line up with TRBD1. Per the germline V gene, CDR1 is SGHAT and CDR2 is FQNNGV. The V segment lost 4 bases and the J segment 4 bases; nucleotides outside the gene matches: 6. The CDR3 loop spans 15 amino acids. The CDR3 protein is CASSSDRGVSDTQYF. Here the CDR3 DNA reads TGTGCCAGCAGCTCGGACAGGGGCGTTTCAGATACGCAGTATTTT.

The table lists this clonotype with many counts. This chain links TRBV20-1 with TRBJ2-1, with TRBD1 matching 10 bases. The CDR3 runs 15 residues. V lost 5 bases to trimming and J lost 6 bases; unmatched junction nucleotides: 10. The germline gives CDR1 DFQATT, CDR2 SNEGSKA (reference sequence). In DNA, the CDR3 is TGCAGTGCTGAACTACCGGGACAGGGGTCCAATGAGCAGTTCTTC. Translated, it gives CSAELPGQGSNEQFF.

The rearrangement links TRBV7-3 to TRBJ2-3, with D possibly TRBD2 on 7 matching bases. Per the germline V gene, CDR1 is SGHTA and CDR2 is FQGTGA. CDR3 length: 15 residues. The V end was cut by 6 bases, the J end by 8 bases, with 21 bases between. The CDR3 nucleotides are TGTGCCAGCAGTCCTTCGCTGGGGGGGCCCGGTACGCAGTATTTT. Translating it yields CASSPSLGGPGTQYF.

In its sample, this clonotype was seen many times. The rearrangement joins TRBV18 to TRBJ2-7; possibly TRBD1 or TRBD2 for D (5 bases each). Germline assignment: CDR1 KGHSH and CDR2 LQKENI. Trimming stripped 0 bases from V and 3 bases from J, with 9 bases between. CDR3 length: 14 residues. The CDR3 region has the DNA TGTGCCAGCTCACCACCGGTGGGGGTCTACGAGCAGTACTTC. Protein: CASSPPVGVYEQYF.

This clonotype was found many times. The rearrangement links TRBV20-1 to TRBJ1-5; D ambiguous. The germline V gene has CDR1 DFQATT and CDR2 SNEGSKA (reference sequence). Between the trimmed V and J ends, which lost 0 bases and 10 bases, there was a span of 16 bases. The CDR3 contains 14 residues. As DNA, the CDR3 is TGCAGTGCTAGAGATGATACCGGGTTCGGCCCCCAGCATTTT. Its protein is CSARDDTGFGPQHF.

This clonotype ranks as medium-sized. This sequence joins TRBV20-1 and TRBJ2-6, with D perhaps matching TRBD1 or TRBD2 (6 bases each). V was cut by 3 bases and J by 4 bases, with 16 bases left in between. This CDR3 is 16 amino acids long. CDR1 is DFQATT and CDR2 is SNEGSKA in the germline V gene (reference sequence). The CDR3 reads CSASVGGLGGANVLTF. The CDR3 region has the DNA TGCAGTGCTAGTGTGGGGGGCTTAGGAGGGGCCAACGTCCTGACTTTC.

This clonotype occurred many times. The chain links TRBV20-1 to TRBJ2-3; 14 bases fit TRBD2. This CDR3 has 15 amino acids. CDR1 is DFQATT, CDR2 SNEGSKA, per germline (reference sequence). V lost 6 bases and J lost 4; bases outside the gene matches: 6. The CDR3 sequence is CSAAGLAGGSDTQYF. The CDR3 DNA reads TGCAGTGCGGCCGGACTAGCGGGAGGCTCAGATACGCAGTATTTT.

The J gene is TRBJ2-1, the V gene TRBV7-2, with 12 bases matching TRBD2. Trimming took 5 bases from V and 9 from J; bases not matched to a gene: 8. The CDR3 runs to 15 residues. Germline CDR1 SGHTA, CDR2 FQGNSA. The CDR3 nucleotides read TGTGCCAGCAGCCGACCTAGCGGGGGGGCCATTGAGCAGTTCTTC. This encodes CASSRPSGGAIEQFF.

This clonotype was counted ten times or more. V is TRBV3-1 and J is TRBJ1-4, with D unresolved. Germline lookup yields CDR1 LGHDT and CDR2 YNNKEL (reference sequence). The CDR3 is 12 residues long. V was cut by 6 bases and J by 6 bases, with 8 bases left in between. This chain's CDR3 is CASSLGDEKLFF. The CDR3 DNA reads TGTGCCAGCAGTCTCGGGGATGAAAAACTGTTTTTT.

The chain couples TRBV11-3 to TRBJ2-6, with D unresolved. CDR3 length: 16 residues. V lost 2 bases and J 1 base, leaving 9 bases between the germline ends. Germline loops: CDR1 SGHNT, CDR2 YENEEA. CDR3 sequence: CASSLTVLSGANVLTF. The DNA of the CDR3 is TGTGCCAGCAGCTTAACCGTCCTATCTGGGGCCAACGTCCTGACTTTC.

This clonotype was found many times. The rearrangement uses TRBV20-1 and TRBJ2-5; D unclear. Germline V gives CDR1 DFQATT, CDR2 SNEGSKA (reference sequence). The length of the CDR3 is 10 residues. Trimming took off 6 bases at V and 2 bases at J, with 4 bases between the two ends. The CDR3 sequence: CSANQETQYF. The CDR3 DNA sequence: TGCAGTGCCAATCAAGAGACCCAGTACTTC.

This clonotype has at least ten counts. This sequence joins TRBV20-1 and TRBJ2-3, with TRBD2 identical over 13 bases. Trimming took 1 base from V and 2 from J; bases not matched to a gene: 6. This CDR3 region has 17 residues. Germline-derived CDR1 and CDR2 are DFQATT and SNEGSKA (reference sequence). This CDR3 reads CSARAVTSGGATDTQYF. The CDR3 nucleotides read TGCAGTGCTAGAGCTGTAACTAGCGGGGGGGCCACAGATACGCAGTATTTT.

In its sample, this clonotype was seen many times. This rearrangement joins TRBV5-1 to TRBJ2-3; the D is unclear. CDR3 length: 14 residues. With 6 bases removed from V and 4 bases from J, the gap between germline ends came to 15 bases. Germline V gene lookup returns CDR1 SGHRS and CDR2 YFSETQ. The CDR3 DNA sequence: TGCGCCAGCAAGCGAATCGCCGACCCAGATACGCAGTATTTT. Amino acids: CASKRIADPDTQYF.

This clonotype was counted a single time. The J gene is TRBJ1-6, the V gene TRBV30; possibly TRBD1 for D (5 bases). Trimming took 0 bases from V and 3 from J, leaving 9 bases between them. CDR1 GTSNPN and CDR2 SVGIG come from the germline V gene (reference sequence). The length of the CDR3 is 15 residues. CDR3 sequence: CAWSVSGSYNSPLHF. CDR3 nucleotides: TGTGCCTGGAGTGTATCAGGGAGCTATAATTCACCCCTCCACTTT.

This clonotype is medium-sized (0.01 to 0.1%) by share. V usage is TRBV27 and J usage is TRBJ2-1, with D uncertain. Trimming took 2 bases from V and 0 from J, leaving 11 bases between them. Germline-derived CDR1 and CDR2 are MNHEY and SMNVEV (reference sequence). The CDR3 spans 16 residues. The CDR3 DNA follows: TGTGCCAGCAGTTTAGGATCTACCAGCTCCTACAATGAGCAGTTCTTC. Translating it yields CASSLGSTSSYNEQFF.

Many counts were recorded for this clonotype. The chain carries TRBV7-8 and TRBJ2-1; D call uncertain. V gave up 1 base and J gave up 8 bases, with 6 bases separating them. Germline assignment: CDR1 SGHVS and CDR2 FQNEAQ. This CDR3 spans 12 amino acids. The CDR3, as DNA: TGTGCCAGCAGCTTAGTGCTTGATGAGCAGTTCTTC. Encoded protein: CASSLVLDEQFF.